This T cell receptor (beta chain) appears in the sequencing data of a study of T cells in Graves' hyperthyroidism and ophthalmopathy (dated 2019 in TCRdb). As for the study more broadly: Peripheral blood samples were taken at initial diagnosis, before any treatment was given. To identify TCR V-J signatures that set the groups apart, the researchers used a discovery cohort of 100 patients, made up of some 41 with Graves' ophthalmopathy and about 59 with stable Graves' hyperthyroidism. Prospective prediction of ophthalmopathy was tested in an independent validation cohort consisting of under 20 hyperthyroidism patients and about 17 patients who later progressed to ophthalmopathy. The 85 to 100 discovery patients were randomly split 7:3 into training and test sets. The study also compared thyroid tissue and blood T-cell repertoires from more than five Graves' hyperthyroidism patients. Once sampling was done, hyperthyroidism patients were given methimazole at a starting dose of 30 mg daily, whereas ophthalmopathy patients were given high-dose intravenous methylprednisolone. According to the paper, TCR Vbeta CDR3 sequencing was carried out on 135 peripheral blood samples, which came from around 43 ophthalmopathy, 75 or so hyperthyroidism and around 17 progressor patients. Study-wide conclusions, independent of this receptor: Sample size was not statistically predetermined, and investigators were not blinded to group allocation. In validation, the model predicted progression to ophthalmopathy a median of about 6 months before onset, with roughly 70% sensitivity and roughly 72% specificity. A 13 V-J signature model separated ophthalmopathy from stable hyperthyroidism, with approximately 87% sensitivity and 81.08% specificity in cross-validation and 80%/75% in testing. Most expanded thyroid clonotypes (frequency above 0.001) were also detected in blood, suggesting blood repertoires may reflect thyroid immune responses.

Stable Graves' hyperthyroidism was defined as no progression to ophthalmopathy during 18 months of follow-up. Hyperthyroidism patients were aged 18 to 65 years and newly diagnosed, with disease duration of less than 2 months. Patients with uncontrolled infections, other autoimmune diseases, pregnancy or lactation were excluded. Diagnoses were established on the basis of clinical symptoms, serum thyroxine and TRAb, thyroid ultrasound, and orbital computed tomography. Ficoll-Paque density gradient centrifugation was used to isolate PBMCs from 8.5 to 10 ml of fresh peripheral blood. Total RNA was extracted using Trizol reagent, and RNA quality was assessed on an Agilent 2100 Bioanalyzer. At the junction V is shortened by 2 bases and J by 3 bases, with 10 bases in between. Its CDR3 holds 14 amino acids, cysteine through phenylalanine. Only the CDR3 region is kept as DNA, spanning 42 bases read in frame from base 1. According to the germline V gene, CDR1 reads SGHTS and CDR2 reads YDEGEE.

There are a few counts of this clonotype. This clone's antigen is unknown. No much larger clonotype is one base removed from it; base qualities were not supplied. The TCR beta CDR3 regions were amplified from the RNA transcripts. The TCR CDR3 was subjected to a first round of RT-PCR using the HTBI primer set and the Qiagen OneStep RT-PCR kit. The libraries were constructed in a second round of multiplex PCR and then size-selected and purified. The libraries were sequenced on an Illumina HiSeq2000 using paired-end 100 bp reads. Per the authors' processing: Raw data were processed with SOAPnuke, discarding reads with adapters, uncalled bases, mean Phred below 15, or no exact constant-primer or identifier match. High-quality paired reads were merged using COPE v1.2.5, and each unique nucleotide sequence was defined as a clonotype. Clonotypes were aligned to IMGT TRBV, TRBD and TRBJ reference segments using MiTCR v1.1. The analysis was restricted to V-J combinations with a frequency above 0.0001, which together covered 99.2% of the repertoires. A TCS score was defined as the ratio between F50 (clonal expansion) and ExV (chaos), using BLOSUM62-based TCRdist between CDR3 peptides within each V-J. Welch's t-statistics and random forest reduced roughly 540 V-J features to fewer than 15, which were used in a naive Bayes classifier (R e1071). In-frame beta chains were kept once TCRdb had trimmed the public reads at Q25 with fastp and called clones with MiXCR. Entries that share a CDR3 protein sequence are merged under the most common genes and DNA. TCRdb's processing, not the authors', yielded these V and J calls. The sample data list around 280,000 distinct CDR3 sequences, and approximately 15% of these were observed just once. Of the sample, around 8% is held by the ten largest clones.

Recombination linked TRBV5-8 to TRBJ2-3; a tentative D match to TRBD2 spans 6 bases. This receptor was taken from a woman aged 40 to 49 with Graves' hyperthyroidism. The sample was blood. In nucleotides, the sequence is TGTGCCAGCAGCTTCGGCGGGATGACAGATACGCAGTATTTT. Its coded protein is CASSFGGMTDTQYF.